This T cell receptor (beta chain) was identified in a study of blood T cells in healthy people across ages. This clonotype turned up a few times. Its antigen is undetermined. Study results and limitations: Diversity was higher, and naive CD4+ cells more numerous, in long-lived donors than in aged donors.

Next came a second PCR, run for 7 to 11 cycles, which used a sample-barcoded 5' primer along with a J-beta primer mix. At least 2.5 million CDR3-containing paired-end reads were obtained per sample. Each CDR3 protein gets one entry after TCRdb re-called the 5' RACE reads with MiXCR. The table shows about 690,000 distinct CDR3 sequences, with about 43% occurring only once. The CDR3 length is 15 residues. Germline loops: CDR1 SNHLY, CDR2 FYNNEI. Trimming removed 10 bases from V and 2 bases from J; junction bases left unmatched: 9. This receptor was taken from a man aged 80 or over in good health. V gene TRBV2 combines with J gene TRBJ2-3; 10 nucleotides match TRBD2. The sequenced sample was blood. The CDR3 nucleotides are TGTGCCACCGCTCTACTAGCGGGAAACACAGATACGCAGTATTTT. Residues: CATALLAGNTDTQYF.